These 20 T cell receptor beta chains originate from one sample sequenced in a study of a mutant IDH1 vaccine in newly diagnosed glioma. Stated time point: week 47, end of study. A 20-mer mutant IDH1 peptide at 300 ug was injected subcutaneously with topical imiquimod. Antigen specificity for these receptors is unknown. Measured with immunoSEQ multiplex PCR; TCRdb has only the in-frame clones, and not every one. The sample shows about 94,000 clones, nearly 90% of them seen only once. This specimen consisted of PBMCs, obtained from a glioma patient whose treatment included an IDH1 peptide vaccine. Receptors were obtained from a woman aged 45-65 years with glioma.

The chain employs TRBV2 and TRBJ2-1; D not certain. The CDR3 covers 13 residues. CDR1 is SNHLY, CDR2 FYNNEI, per germline. Trimming shortened V by 3 bases and J by 8 bases, and 11 bases separated the two germline ends. This CDR3 reads CASSEFRVDEQFF. The CDR3 nucleotides read TGTGCCAGCAGTGAGTTTAGGGTCGATGAGCAGTTCTTC. Full variable domain (outside the CDR3, taken from reference TRBV2 and TRBJ2-1): EPEVTQTPSHQVTQMGQEVILRCVPISNHLYFYWYRQILGQKVEFLVSFYNNEISEKSEIFDDQFSVERPDGSNFTLKIRSTKLEDSAMYFCASSEFRVDEQFFGPGTRLTVL.

The V call is TRBV15, the J call TRBJ2-7; TRBD2 aligns across 7 bases. CDR1 LNHNV and CDR2 YYDKDF come from the germline V gene (reference sequence). The CDR3 is 15 amino acids. Trimming took 0 bases from V and 5 from J; bases not matched to a gene: 7. CDR3 in amino acids: CATSRDRAGSDEQYF. CDR3 sequence (DNA): TGTGCCACCAGCAGAGATAGAGCGGGATCGGACGAGCAGTACTTC. The full variable domain, in which reference TRBV15 and TRBJ2-7 provide the parts outside the CDR3, is DAMVIQNPRYQVTQFGKPVTLSCSQTLNHNVMYWYQQKSSQAPKLLFHYYDKDFNNEADTPDNFQSRRPNTSFCFLDIRSPGLGDTAMYLCATSRDRAGSDEQYFGPGTRLTVT.

Turning to this clone: The same CDR3 arises from other DNA sequences in this sample as well. The V call is TRBV11-2, the J call TRBJ2-4, with 7 bases fitting TRBD1. V was pared by 4 bases and J by 2 bases, with 2 bases of the junction left unmatched. CDR1 and CDR2 (germline): SGHAT, FQNNGV. The CDR3 spans 14 residues. CDR3 coding DNA: TGTGCCAGCAGCTCAGGGGGTACCAAAAACATTCAGTACTTC. This sequence encodes CASSSGGTKNIQYF.

The genes are TRBV4-2 and TRBJ1-1, with D possibly TRBD1 on 5 matching bases. CDR1 and CDR2 from the germline V gene are LGHNA and YNFKEQ. The CDR3 runs 13 residues. V lost 1 base and J lost 8, with 11 bases in between. The CDR3 coding sequence is TGTGCCAGCAGCCAAGGAATCCGGACAGAAGCTTTCTTT. It codes for CASSQGIRTEAFF.

The chain recombines TRBV7-9 with TRBJ2-7; D is possibly TRBD1 or TRBD2 (7 bases each). CDR1 and CDR2 from the germline V gene are SEHNR and FQNEAQ (reference sequence). The CDR3 consists of 14 residues. V lost 5 bases, J lost 2 bases, and 13 bases lay in between. CDR3 DNA: TGTGCCAGCAGCCAGGGGGGGACCACCTACGAGCAGTACTTC. It encodes CASSQGGTTYEQYF.

In DNA form, the CDR3 reads TGTGCCAGTAGTATAAACTGGCAGGGCACTGAAGCTTTCTTT. Translation: CASSINWQGTEAFF. V is TRBV19 and J is TRBJ1-1, with D possibly being TRBD1 (5 bases). V lost 2 bases and J lost 4, with 11 bases in between. CDR1 and CDR2 (germline): LNHDA, SQIVND (reference sequence). The CDR3 has 14 amino acids.

The chain links TRBV5-5 to TRBJ1-1, with 9 bases identical to TRBD1. Germline V gene sequence: CDR1 SGHKS, CDR2 YYEKEE (reference sequence). This CDR3 is built from 15 residues. The junction had 6 bases not matched to a gene; V was cut back by 2 bases and J by 4 bases. CDR3 in DNA: TGTGCCAGCAGCTTCGCCGGGACAGGGACCACTGAAGCTTTCTTT. It encodes CASSFAGTGTTEAFF.

The chain recombines TRBV19 with TRBJ2-5; tentatively, D is TRBD1 (6 bases). V was cut by 4 bases and J by 5 bases, with 14 bases left in between. The CDR3 totals 14 residues. Germline CDR1 reads LNHDA; CDR2 reads SQIVND (reference sequence). The CDR3 here is CASSTTGLGETQYF. CDR3 in DNA: TGTGCCAGTAGTACCACAGGGCTCGGGGAGACCCAGTACTTC. The full variable domain, rest sourced from reference TRBV19 and TRBJ2-5, is DGGITQSPKYLFRKEGQNVTLSCEQNLNHDAMYWYRQDPGQGLRLIYYSQIVNDFQKGDIAEGYSVSREKKESFPLTVTSAQKNPTAFYLCASSTTGLGETQYFGPGTRLLVL.

The chain uses TRBV9 and TRBJ2-7, with D perhaps matching TRBD2 (5 bases). The V end was cut by 4 bases, the J end by 2 bases, with 13 bases between. The CDR3 spans 14 residues. Germline CDR1 is SGDLS and CDR2 is YYNGEE. Here the CDR3 reads CASSRGNSAYEQYF. The CDR3 coding sequence is TGTGCCAGCAGCCGAGGGAATTCAGCCTACGAGCAGTACTTC.

V gene TRBV5-6 combines with J gene TRBJ2-5; 12 bases line up with TRBD1. The CDR3 is 16 amino acids. The germline V gene has CDR1 SGHDT and CDR2 YYEEEE. Germline trimming cut 2 bases from V and 4 bases from J; bases unmatched to any gene: 6. Here the CDR3 DNA reads TGTGCCAGCAGCTTAATTGGGACAGGGGGCGCAGAGACCCAGTACTTC. It codes for CASSLIGTGGAETQYF.

The V gene is TRBV6-1, the J gene TRBJ2-4; 8 nucleotides align to TRBD1. Trimming cost V 4 bases and J 7 bases; bases outside gene matches: 12. Germline V lookup: CDR1 MNHNS, CDR2 SASEGT. The CDR3 totals 16 residues. CDR3 sequence: CASSGPGQVTRNIQYF. The CDR3 DNA follows: TGTGCCAGCAGTGGACCGGGACAGGTAACCAGGAACATTCAGTACTTC.

The chain combines TRBV6-5 with TRBJ1-2; D might be TRBD1 (5 bases). The CDR3 is 14 amino acids. Germline V CDR1 and CDR2: MNHEY, SVGAGI. Trimming left V 0 bases short and J 5 bases short, with 10 bases between. The CDR3 coding sequence is TGTGCCAGCAGTTACTCGGAACAGGCATATGGCTACACCTTC. Translation gives CASSYSEQAYGYTF.

The rearrangement joins TRBV10-1 to TRBJ2-4; 8 positions match TRBD1. Germline-derived CDR1 and CDR2 are WNHNN and SYGVQD (reference sequence). The CDR3 consists of 18 residues. V lost 0 bases, J lost 0 bases, and 7 bases stayed unmatched. CDR3 sequence: CASSESRTGPLAKNIQYF. Written as DNA, the CDR3 is TGCGCCAGCAGTGAGTCGCGGACAGGGCCACTAGCCAAAAACATTCAGTACTTC.

This clone occurred once. This chain connects TRBV18 to TRBJ2-6; 8 bases match TRBD1. The CDR3 covers 16 residues. The germline CDR1 and CDR2 sequences are KGHSH and LQKENI. V lost 3 bases, J lost 2 bases, and 3 bases stayed unmatched. The CDR3 reads CASSPRTGTGANVLTF. The CDR3 DNA follows: TGTGCCAGCTCACCTCGGACAGGGACTGGGGCCAACGTCCTGACTTTC. Full variable domain (missing parts from reference TRBV18 and TRBJ2-6): NAGVMQNPRHLVRRRGQEARLRCSPMKGHSHVYWYRQLPEEGLKFMVYLQKENIIDESGMPKERFSAEFPKEGPSILRIQQVVRGDSAAYFCASSPRTGTGANVLTFGAGSRLTVL.

The genes are TRBV19 and TRBJ2-7, with 9 bases fitting TRBD2. In germline, CDR1 is LNHDA, CDR2 SQIVND (reference sequence). CDR3 length equals 19 residues. With 3 bases clipped from V and 2 bases from J, the junction kept 17 bases outside the gene matches. The CDR3 sequence: CASSIGAGTSMRGPYEQYF. The CDR3 nucleotides read TGTGCCAGTAGTATCGGGGCCGGGACTAGCATGAGAGGACCCTACGAGCAGTACTTC.

The CDR3 bases are TGTGCCAGCAGTTTAGCGGGAGGGGCCCCAGGGGAGCAGTACTTC. It encodes CASSLAGGAPGEQYF. The rearrangement uses TRBV28 and TRBJ2-7; 9 bases map to TRBD2. Per the germline V gene, CDR1 is MDHEN and CDR2 is SYDVKM. This CDR3 region has 15 residues. Trimming cost V 2 bases and J 7 bases; bases outside gene matches: 9.

V gene TRBV29-1 combines with J gene TRBJ2-1, with D possibly being TRBD1 (5 bases). Germline V gives CDR1 SQVTM, CDR2 ANQGSEA. Trimming took 3 bases from V and 3 from J, leaving 12 bases between them. CDR3 size: 14 residues. The CDR3 sequence is CSVDLRQRYNEQFF. For the CDR3, the DNA is TGCAGCGTTGACTTAAGACAGCGCTACAATGAGCAGTTCTTC.

This clone has more than one count but fewer than ten. The V call is TRBV5-1, the J call TRBJ2-1; 9 nucleotides align to TRBD2. CDR3 length: 16 amino acids. The V gene's germline CDR1 is SGHRS and CDR2 YFSETQ. V shed 1 base and J 0 bases; nucleotides not matched to a gene: 2. This chain's CDR3 is CASSLLSGSSYNEQFF. CDR3 coding DNA: TGCGCCAGCAGCTTGCTTAGCGGGAGCTCCTACAATGAGCAGTTCTTC.

The rearrangement joins TRBV9 to TRBJ1-2; no clear D. From germline, CDR1 is SGDLS and CDR2 YYNGEE. V lost 1 base and J lost 8, with 12 bases in between. The CDR3 is 13 residues long. The CDR3 sequence is CASSVPSGGGYTF. The CDR3 region has the DNA TGTGCCAGCAGCGTACCCTCAGGCGGGGGCTACACCTTC.

This chain joins TRBV9 and TRBJ2-7, with 7 bases that match TRBD2. The CDR3 is 14 amino acids. After removal of 3 bases from V and 0 bases from J, the junction contained 3 bases not matched to a gene. Germline-derived CDR1 and CDR2 are SGDLS and YYNGEE. CDR3 amino acids: CASSERGNSYEQYF. The DNA for the CDR3 is TGTGCCAGCAGCGAGCGGGGAAACTCCTACGAGCAGTACTTC.